These T cell receptor beta chains were read from a single sample in a study of CD8 T cells in Susac syndrome. TCRdb called the immunoSEQ multiplex PCR reads again in MiXCR, with one record for every CDR3 protein. The table records 170,000 or so distinct CDR3 sequences, just under 95% of them present only once. Sequenced material: CD4+ T cells from PBMCs. Receptors originate from a human donor with Susac syndrome. CDR3s include the opening cysteine and the closing phenylalanine or tryptophan. A D gene is named only where the DNA matches it firmly. Size values are once, few and many counts, or a class for expanded clones, and some rows have none.

clone size,D gene,J gene,V gene,CDR3 protein,CDR3 DNA
NA,TRBD2,TRBJ2-1,TRBV7-8,CASSLRVAGVGNEQFF,TGTGCCAGCAGCCTCAGGGTAGCGGGGGTGGGCAATGAGCAGTTCTTC
NA,NA,TRBJ1-1,TRBV12-3/TRBV12-4,CASSLDAFF,TGTGCCAGCAGTTTAGACGCTTTCTTT
NA,NA,TRBJ2-7,TRBV7-2,CASSLGRDEQYF,TGTGCCAGCAGCTTAGGGAGGGACGAGCAGTACTTC
NA,NA,TRBJ2-7,TRBV6-2/TRBV6-3,CASSSEFYEQYF,TGTGCCAGCAGTTCTGAGTTCTACGAGCAGTACTTC
NA,NA,TRBJ2-7,TRBV5-1,CASQSDAGSSYEQYF,TGCGCCAGCCAGTCAGATGCGGGTAGCTCCTACGAGCAGTACTTC
NA,NA,TRBJ1-2,TRBV12-5,CASAPVGIGYGYTF,TGTGCTAGTGCCCCGGTAGGGATAGGCTATGGCTACACCTTC
NA,TRBD2,TRBJ2-1,TRBV20-1,CSARAVREGRGNEQFF,TGCAGTGCTAGGGCTGTGCGGGAGGGCCGAGGCAATGAGCAGTTCTTC
NA,TRBD2,TRBJ2-7,TRBV9,CASSASGSRYEQYF,TGTGCCAGCAGCGCTAGCGGGAGTAGGTACGAGCAGTACTTC
NA,TRBD2,TRBJ2-1,TRBV20-1,CSASTSGIYEQFF,TGCAGTGCTAGTACTAGCGGGATCTATGAGCAGTTCTTC
NA,NA,TRBJ2-7,TRBV19,CASSPSTGRVYEQYF,TGTGCCAGTAGTCCGTCGACAGGGAGGGTCTACGAGCAGTACTTC
NA,NA,TRBJ1-5,TRBV20-1,CSASTQGGQPQHF,TGCAGTGCTAGTACGCAGGGAGGCCAGCCCCAGCATTTT
once,NA,TRBJ1-1,TRBV28,CASRGAFMNTEAFF,TGTGCCAGCAGGGGGGCGTTCATGAACACTGAAGCTTTCTTT
NA,NA,TRBJ1-5,TRBV20-1,CSARVSQGSYQPQHF,TGCAGTGCTAGGGTTAGTCAGGGGTCTTATCAGCCCCAGCATTTT